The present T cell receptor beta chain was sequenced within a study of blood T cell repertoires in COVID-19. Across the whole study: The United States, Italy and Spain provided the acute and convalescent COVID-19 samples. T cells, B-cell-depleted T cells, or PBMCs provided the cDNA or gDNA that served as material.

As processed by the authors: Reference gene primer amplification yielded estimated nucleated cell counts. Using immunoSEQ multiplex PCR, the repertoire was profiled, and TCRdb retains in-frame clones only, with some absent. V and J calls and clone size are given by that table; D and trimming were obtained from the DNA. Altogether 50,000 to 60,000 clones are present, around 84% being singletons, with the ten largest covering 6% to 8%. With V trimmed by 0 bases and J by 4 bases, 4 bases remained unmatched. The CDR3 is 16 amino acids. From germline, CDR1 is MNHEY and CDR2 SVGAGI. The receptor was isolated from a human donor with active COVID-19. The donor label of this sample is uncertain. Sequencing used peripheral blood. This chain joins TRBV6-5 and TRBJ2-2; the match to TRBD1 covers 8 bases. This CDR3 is CASSYSGQGGTGELFF. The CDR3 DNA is TGTGCCAGCAGTTACTCCGGACAGGGTGGCACCGGGGAGCTGTTTTTT.